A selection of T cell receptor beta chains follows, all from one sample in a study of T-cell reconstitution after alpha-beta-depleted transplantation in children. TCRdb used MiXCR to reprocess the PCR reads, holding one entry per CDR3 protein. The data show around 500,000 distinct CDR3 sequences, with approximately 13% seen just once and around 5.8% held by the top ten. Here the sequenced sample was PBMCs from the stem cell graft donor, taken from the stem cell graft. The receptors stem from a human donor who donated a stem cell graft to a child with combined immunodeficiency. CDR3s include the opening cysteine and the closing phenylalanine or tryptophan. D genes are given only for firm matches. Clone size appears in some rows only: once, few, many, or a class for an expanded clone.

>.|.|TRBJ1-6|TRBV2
TGTGCCAGCAACAACGAGCGCATAAACAGCTATAATTCACCCCTCCGCTTT
CASNNERINSYNSPLRF
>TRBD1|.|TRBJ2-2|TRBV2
TGTGCCAGCAGTACAGGGGACCTAAGCACCGGGGAGCTGTTTTTT
CASSTGDLSTGELFF
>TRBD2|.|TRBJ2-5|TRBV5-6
TGTGCCAGCAGCCTTGGGACTAGCGGGGGTGAGACCCAGTACTTC
CASSLGTSGGETQYF
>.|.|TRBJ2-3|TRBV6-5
TGTGCCAGCGGACTAGGGACAGACACAGATACGCAGTATTTT
CASGLGTDTDTQYF
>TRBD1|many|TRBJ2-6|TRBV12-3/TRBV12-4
TGTGCCAGCAGTTTAGCGAGGGACAGCTCTGGGGCCAACGTCCTGACTTTC
CASSLARDSSGANVLTF
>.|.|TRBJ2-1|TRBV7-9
TGTGCCAGCAGCGGCCCGATGAGCCTGGAGTACGGTGAGCAGTTCTTC
CASSGPMSLEYGEQFF
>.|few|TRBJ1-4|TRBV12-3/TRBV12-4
TGTGCCAGCAGTTTAGGCCTATCCGGGGAAAAACTGTTTTTT
CASSLGLSGEKLFF
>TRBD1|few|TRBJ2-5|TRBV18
TGTGCCAGCTCACCAGACAGGGAAGAGACCCAGTACTTC
CASSPDREETQYF
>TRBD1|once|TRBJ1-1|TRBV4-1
TGCGCCAGCAGCCCATTTCAGGACAGGGGGGTGAACACTGAAGCTTTCTTT
CASSPFQDRGVNTEAFF
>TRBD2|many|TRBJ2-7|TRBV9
TGTGCCAGCAGCGCCGGGGAAGGACTAGCGGGGAGGGAGCAGTACTTC
CASSAGEGLAGREQYF
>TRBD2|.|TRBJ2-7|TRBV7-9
TGTGCCAGCAGCTCCTCCGGCGGGCTAGCGGCCTACGAGCAGTACTTC
CASSSSGGLAAYEQYF
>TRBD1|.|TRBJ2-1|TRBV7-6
TGTGCCAGCAGCTTAGCGAGGAGACAGGGGGCAGACGAGCAGTTCTTC
CASSLARRQGADEQFF
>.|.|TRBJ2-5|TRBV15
TGTGCCACCAGCAGAGATCCCATTTTCCGGGAGACCCAGTACTTC
CATSRDPIFRETQYF
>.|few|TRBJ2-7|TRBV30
TGTGCCTGGAGTGATATCTCCTACGAGCAGTACTTC
CAWSDISYEQYF
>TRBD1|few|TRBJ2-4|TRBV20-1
TGCAGTGCTACCCCGAGGGGGCTTCACATTCAGTACTTC
CSATPRGLHIQYF
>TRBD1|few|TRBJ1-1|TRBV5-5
TGTGCCAGCAGCTTCGGGGTTAACAGGGGGACGGCAGCTTTCTTT
CASSFGVNRGTAAFF
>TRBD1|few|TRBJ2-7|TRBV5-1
TGCGCCAGCACCCTGGGACCGGGACAGGGTTTTGGGTACGAGCAGTACTTC
CASTLGPGQGFGYEQYF
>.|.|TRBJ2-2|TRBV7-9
TGTGCCAGCAGCTTAGATGCAGTCCTTAACACCGGGGAGCTGTTTTTT
CASSLDAVLNTGELFF
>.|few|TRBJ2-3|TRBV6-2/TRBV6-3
TGTGCCAGCAGGGGACTCACGTCCCTAGATACGCAGTATTTT
CASRGLTSLDTQYF
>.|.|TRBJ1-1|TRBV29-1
TGCAGCGGGACACCGAACACTGAAGCTTTCTTT
CSGTPNTEAFF
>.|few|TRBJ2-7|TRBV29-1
TGCAGCGTTTCGGTAGGACGGCCTCCCTACGAGCAGTACTTC
CSVSVGRPPYEQYF
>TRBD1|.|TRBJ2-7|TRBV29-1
TGCAGCGTTCAAGGGGGACAGGAGAGCTCCTACGAGCAGTACTTC
CSVQGGQESSYEQYF
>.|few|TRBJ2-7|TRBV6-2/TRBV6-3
TGTGCCAGCAGTTACAGTCCTGAGGGCTCGCCCAGATACGAGCAGTACTTC
CASSYSPEGSPRYEQYF
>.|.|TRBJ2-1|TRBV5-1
TGCGCCAGCAGCTTGGCCTCGGGTCCGCGGGATGAGCAGTTCTTC
CASSLASGPRDEQFF
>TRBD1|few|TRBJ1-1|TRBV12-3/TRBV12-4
TGTGCCAGCAGGGGGACAGGGCTGGGCACTGAAGCTTTCTTT
CASRGTGLGTEAFF
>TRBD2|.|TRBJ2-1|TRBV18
TGTGCCAGCTCACCGGAAAGAGCGGGGAACAATGAGCAGTTCTTC
CASSPERAGNNEQFF
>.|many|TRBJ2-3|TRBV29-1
TGCAGCGCTAATCAGGGGGGGACAGATACGCAGTATTTT
CSANQGGTDTQYF
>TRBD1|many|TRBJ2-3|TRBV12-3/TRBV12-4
TGTGCCAGCAGGTCCGACAGGGGGCATAGGACAGATACGCAGTATTTT
CASRSDRGHRTDTQYF